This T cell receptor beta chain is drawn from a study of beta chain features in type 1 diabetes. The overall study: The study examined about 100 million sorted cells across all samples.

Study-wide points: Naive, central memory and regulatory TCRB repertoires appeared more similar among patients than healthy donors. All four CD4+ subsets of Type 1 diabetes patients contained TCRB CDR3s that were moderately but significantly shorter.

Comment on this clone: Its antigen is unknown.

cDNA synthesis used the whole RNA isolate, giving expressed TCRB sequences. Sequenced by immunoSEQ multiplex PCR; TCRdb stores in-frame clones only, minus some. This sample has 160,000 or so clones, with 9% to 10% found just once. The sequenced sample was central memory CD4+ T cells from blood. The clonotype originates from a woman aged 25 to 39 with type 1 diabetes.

The CDR3 sequence: CASSLSVNQPQHF. The CDR3 nucleotides read TGTGCCAGCAGTTTATCTGTAAATCAGCCCCAGCATTTT. The rearrangement links TRBV28 to TRBJ1-5; D remains ambiguous. Germline values: CDR1 MDHEN, CDR2 SYDVKM. The CDR3 covers 13 residues. The V and J ends lost 1 base and 4 bases respectively, with 5 bases between them.